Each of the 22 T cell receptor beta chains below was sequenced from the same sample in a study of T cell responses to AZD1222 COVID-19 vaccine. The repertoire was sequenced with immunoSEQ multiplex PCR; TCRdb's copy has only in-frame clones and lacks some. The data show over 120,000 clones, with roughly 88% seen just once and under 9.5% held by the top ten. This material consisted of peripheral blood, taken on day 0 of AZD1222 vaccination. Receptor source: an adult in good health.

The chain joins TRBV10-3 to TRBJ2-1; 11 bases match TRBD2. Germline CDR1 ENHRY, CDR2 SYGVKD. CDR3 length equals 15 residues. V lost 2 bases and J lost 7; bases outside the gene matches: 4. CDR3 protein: CAISESSGRVNEQFF. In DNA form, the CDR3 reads TGTGCCATCAGTGAGAGTAGCGGGAGGGTGAATGAGCAGTTCTTC.

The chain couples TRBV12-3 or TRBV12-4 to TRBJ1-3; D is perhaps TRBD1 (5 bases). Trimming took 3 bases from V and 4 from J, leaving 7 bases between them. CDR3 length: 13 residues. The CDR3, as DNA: TGTGCCAGCAGTTTTGGACAAGGAAACACCATATATTTT. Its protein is CASSFGQGNTIYF.

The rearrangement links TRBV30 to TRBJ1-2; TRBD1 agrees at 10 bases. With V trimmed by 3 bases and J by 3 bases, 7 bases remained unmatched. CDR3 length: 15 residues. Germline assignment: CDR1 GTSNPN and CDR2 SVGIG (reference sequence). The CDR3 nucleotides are TGTGCCTGGAGCGGGACAGGGGAGTTTTACTATGGCTACACCTTC. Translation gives CAWSGTGEFYYGYTF.

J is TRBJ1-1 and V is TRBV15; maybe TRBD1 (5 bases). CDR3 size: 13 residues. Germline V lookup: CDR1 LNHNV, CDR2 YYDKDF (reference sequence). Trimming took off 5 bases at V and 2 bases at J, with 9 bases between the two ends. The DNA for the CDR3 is TGTGCCACCAGCTGGGACTTTAACACTGAAGCTTTCTTT. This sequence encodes CATSWDFNTEAFF.

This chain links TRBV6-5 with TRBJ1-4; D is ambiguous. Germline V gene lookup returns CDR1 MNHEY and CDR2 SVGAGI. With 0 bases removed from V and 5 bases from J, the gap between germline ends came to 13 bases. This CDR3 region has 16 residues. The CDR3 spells CASSYSVGLVNEKLFF. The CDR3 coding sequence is TGTGCCAGCAGTTACTCGGTGGGCTTGGTGAATGAAAAACTGTTTTTT.

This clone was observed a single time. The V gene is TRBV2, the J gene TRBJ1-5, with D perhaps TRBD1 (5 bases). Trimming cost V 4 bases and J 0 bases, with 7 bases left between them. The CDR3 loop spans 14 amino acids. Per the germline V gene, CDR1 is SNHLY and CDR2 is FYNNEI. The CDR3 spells CASSGQTSNQPQHF. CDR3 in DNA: TGTGCCAGCAGTGGACAGACTAGCAATCAGCCCCAGCATTTT.

CDR3 loop: CASSPRAGYGYTF. As DNA, the CDR3 is TGCGCCAGCAGCCCGCGCGCCGGCTATGGCTACACCTTC. The rearrangement links TRBV4-1 to TRBJ1-2; no firm D call. Trimming pared 4 bases from V and 4 bases from J, leaving 10 bases between. The CDR3 consists of 13 residues. Per germline, CDR1 MGHRA and CDR2 YSYEKL.

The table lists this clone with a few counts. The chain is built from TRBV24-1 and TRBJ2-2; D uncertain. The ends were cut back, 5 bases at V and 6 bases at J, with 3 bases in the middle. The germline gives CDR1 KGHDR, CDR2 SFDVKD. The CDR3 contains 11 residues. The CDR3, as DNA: TGTGCCACCAGTGCGTCCGGGGAGCTGTTTTTT. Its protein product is CATSASGELFF.

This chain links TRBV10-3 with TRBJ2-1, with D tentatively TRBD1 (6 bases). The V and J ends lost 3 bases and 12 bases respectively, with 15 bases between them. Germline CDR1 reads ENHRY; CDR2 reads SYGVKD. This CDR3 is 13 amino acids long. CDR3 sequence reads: CAISENSETGQFF. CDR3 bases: TGTGCCATCAGTGAAAATAGCGAGACAGGGCAGTTCTTC.

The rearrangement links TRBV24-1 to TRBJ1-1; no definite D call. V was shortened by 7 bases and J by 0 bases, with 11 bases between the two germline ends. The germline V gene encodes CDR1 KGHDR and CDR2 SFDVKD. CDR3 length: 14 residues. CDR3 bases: TGTGCCACCAGAGGGTCGGCAATGAACACTGAAGCTTTCTTT. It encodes CATRGSAMNTEAFF.

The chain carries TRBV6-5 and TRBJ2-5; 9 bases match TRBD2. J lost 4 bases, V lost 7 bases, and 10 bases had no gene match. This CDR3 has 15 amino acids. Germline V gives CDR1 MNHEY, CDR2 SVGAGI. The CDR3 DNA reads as TGTGCCAGCACCAGCACGGGACTAGCTGGAGAGACCCAGTACTTC. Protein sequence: CASTSTGLAGETQYF.

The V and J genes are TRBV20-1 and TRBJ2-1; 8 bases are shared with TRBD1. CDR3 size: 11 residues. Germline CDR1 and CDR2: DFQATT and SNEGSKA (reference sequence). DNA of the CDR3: TGCCAGGGGGCGCAGGCCAATGAGCAGTTCTTC. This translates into CQGAQANEQFF.

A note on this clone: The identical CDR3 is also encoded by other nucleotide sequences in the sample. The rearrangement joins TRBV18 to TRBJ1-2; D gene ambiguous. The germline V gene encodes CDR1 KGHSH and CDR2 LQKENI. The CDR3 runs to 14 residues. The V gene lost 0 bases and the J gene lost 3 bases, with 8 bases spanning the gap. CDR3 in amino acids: CASSPPGSDYGYTF. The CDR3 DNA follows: TGTGCCAGCTCACCACCTGGCTCAGACTATGGCTACACCTTC.

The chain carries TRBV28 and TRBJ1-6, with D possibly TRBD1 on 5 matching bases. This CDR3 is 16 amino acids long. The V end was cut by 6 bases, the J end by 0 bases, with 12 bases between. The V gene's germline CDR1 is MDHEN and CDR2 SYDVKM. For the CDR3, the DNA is TGTGCCAGCAGGGCCGCAGGGAGCTCCTATAATTCACCCCTCCACTTT. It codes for CASRAAGSSYNSPLHF.

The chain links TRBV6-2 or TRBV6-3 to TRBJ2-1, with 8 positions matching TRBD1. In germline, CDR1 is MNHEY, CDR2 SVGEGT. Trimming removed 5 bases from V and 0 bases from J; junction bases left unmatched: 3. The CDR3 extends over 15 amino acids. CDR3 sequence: CASSTGGSSYNEQFF. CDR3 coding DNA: TGTGCCAGCAGTACAGGGGGGAGCTCCTACAATGAGCAGTTCTTC.

The CDR3 loop is CASSRGLGTEAFF. As DNA, the CDR3 is TGTGCCAGCTCGAGGGGCCTGGGCACTGAAGCTTTCTTT. The chain carries TRBV2 and TRBJ1-1; the D gene is possibly TRBD1 (5 bases). CDR3 length: 13 residues. With 8 bases removed from V and 4 bases from J, the gap between germline ends came to 14 bases. Per germline, CDR1 SNHLY and CDR2 FYNNEI. The whole variable domain, remainder taken from reference TRBV2 and TRBJ1-1, is EPEVTQTPSHQVTQMGQEVILRCVPISNHLYFYWYRQILGQKVEFLVSFYNNEISEKSEIFDDQFSVERPDGSNFTLKIRSTKLEDSAMYFCASSRGLGTEAFFGQGTRLTVV.

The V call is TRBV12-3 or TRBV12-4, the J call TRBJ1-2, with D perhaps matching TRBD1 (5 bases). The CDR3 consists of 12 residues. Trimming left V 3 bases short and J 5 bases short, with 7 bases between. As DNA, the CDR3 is TGTGCCAGCAGTTTGGGGGTTTATGGCTACACCTTC. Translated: CASSLGVYGYTF.

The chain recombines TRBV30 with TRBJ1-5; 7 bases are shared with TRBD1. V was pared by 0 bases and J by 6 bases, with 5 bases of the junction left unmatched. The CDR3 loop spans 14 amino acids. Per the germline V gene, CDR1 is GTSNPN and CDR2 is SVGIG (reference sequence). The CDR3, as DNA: TGTGCCTGGAGTGTTGGAGGGGGCTTTCAGCCCCAGCATTTT. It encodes CAWSVGGGFQPQHF.

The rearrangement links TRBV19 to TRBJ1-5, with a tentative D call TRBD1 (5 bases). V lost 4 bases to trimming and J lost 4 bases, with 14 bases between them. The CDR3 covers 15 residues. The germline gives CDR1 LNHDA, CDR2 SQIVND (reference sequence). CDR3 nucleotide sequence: TGTGCCAGTAGTACAGGACACCTAGCTAATCAGCCCCAGCATTTT. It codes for CASSTGHLANQPQHF.

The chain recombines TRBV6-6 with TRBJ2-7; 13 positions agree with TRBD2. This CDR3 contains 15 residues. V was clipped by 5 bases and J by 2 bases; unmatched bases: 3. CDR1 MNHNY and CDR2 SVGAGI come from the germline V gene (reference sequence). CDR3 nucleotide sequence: TGTGCCAGCAGTCTTACTAGCGGGGGGGCCTACGAGCAGTACTTC. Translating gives CASSLTSGGAYEQYF.

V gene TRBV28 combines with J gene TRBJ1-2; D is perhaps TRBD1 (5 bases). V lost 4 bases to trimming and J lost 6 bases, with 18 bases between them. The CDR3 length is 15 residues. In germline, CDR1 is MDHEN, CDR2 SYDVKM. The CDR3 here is CASSSSGREGNGYTF. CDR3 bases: TGTGCCAGCAGTTCGTCGGGCAGGGAAGGAAATGGCTACACCTTC.

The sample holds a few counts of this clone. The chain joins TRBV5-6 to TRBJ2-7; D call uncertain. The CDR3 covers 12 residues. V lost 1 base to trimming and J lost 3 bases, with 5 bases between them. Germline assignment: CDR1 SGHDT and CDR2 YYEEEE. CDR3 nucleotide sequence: TGTGCCAGCAGCTTGACAGACTACGAGCAGTACTTC. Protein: CASSLTDYEQYF.